The 31 T cell receptor beta chains reported below all come from one sample, sequenced in a study of T cell changes during pregnancy in multiple sclerosis. Produced via immunoSEQ multiplex PCR; TCRdb's table is partial and in-frame only. This table has about 28,000 clones, 75% to 90% appearing once. The sample in question was CD4+ T cells from peripheral blood mononuclear cells, obtained in the first trimester of pregnancy. The source is a female donor in good health, enrolled as a control in a pregnancy study.

This clone has a single count. This chain connects TRBV5-1 to TRBJ2-7, with TRBD1 identical over 7 bases. With 0 bases clipped from V and 13 bases from J, the junction kept 19 bases outside the gene matches. The CDR3 length is 16 residues. The germline V gene encodes CDR1 SGHRS and CDR2 YFSETQ. The CDR3 here is CASSLGADRAVGRRYF. For the CDR3, the DNA is TGCGCCAGCAGCTTGGGGGCAGACAGGGCGGTAGGGCGCCGTTACTTC.

The chain employs TRBV25-1 and TRBJ1-2; TRBD1 aligns across 9 bases. The V gene end was trimmed by 0 bases and the J gene end by 7 bases; junction bases not matched to a gene: 9. This CDR3 has 16 amino acids. Germline CDR1 MGHDK, CDR2 SYGVNS. The CDR3 DNA sequence: TGTGCCAGCAGTGAATACCATACAGGGGGCGTAAGTGGCTACACCTTC. Encoded protein: CASSEYHTGGVSGYTF.

The chain has TRBV9 and TRBJ2-5; a possible D gene is TRBD2 (5 bases). V shed 4 bases and J shed 3 bases, with 10 bases lying between them. The CDR3 totals 13 residues. Germline CDR1 is SGDLS and CDR2 is YYNGEE. The CDR3 loop is CASSLSGEETQYF. CDR3 DNA sequence: TGTGCCAGCAGCCTCTCCGGGGAAGAGACCCAGTACTTC.

This rearrangement joins TRBV5-1 to TRBJ1-1, with 7 bases lining up with TRBD1. J gave up 0 bases and V 4 bases, and 9 bases lay outside the gene matches. This CDR3 region has 16 residues. Germline CDR1 SGHRS, CDR2 YFSETQ. CDR3 residues: CASSVRTGAMNTEAFF. The CDR3 DNA sequence: TGCGCCAGCAGCGTTAGGACAGGCGCCATGAACACTGAAGCTTTCTTT. Variable domain in full (rest from reference TRBV5-1 and TRBJ1-1): KAGVTQTPRYLIKTRGQQVTLSCSPISGHRSVSWYQQTPGQGLQFLFEYFSETQRNKGNFPGRFSGRQFSNSRSEMNVSTLELGDSALYLCASSVRTGAMNTEAFFGQGTRLTVV.

V and J are TRBV5-8 and TRBJ2-5; weak D call: TRBD2 (5 bases). V lost 0 bases and J 2 bases, leaving 8 bases between the germline ends. The CDR3 has 14 amino acids. Germline assignment: CDR1 SGHTS and CDR2 YDEGEE. The DNA of the CDR3 is TGTGCCAGCAGCTTGGCCGAGGGACAAGAGACCCAGTACTTC. This sequence encodes CASSLAEGQETQYF.

The chain links TRBV7-2 to TRBJ1-2; TRBD1 matches at 9 bases. This CDR3 is built from 18 residues. The ends lost 4 bases at V and 9 bases at J; junction bases unmatched: 21. Germline CDR1 is SGHTA and CDR2 is FQGNSA. As DNA, the CDR3 is TGTGCCAGCAGCTCGCGGGGGACAGGGAACCTGGGCCGGGGGAGCTACACCTTC. This translates into CASSSRGTGNLGRGSYTF.

V usage is TRBV28 and J usage is TRBJ1-5, with 7 bases lining up with TRBD1. The CDR3 totals 17 residues. Per germline, CDR1 MDHEN and CDR2 SYDVKM. Trimming at V came to 2 bases and at J to 2 bases, leaving 9 bases not matched to a gene. The CDR3 DNA sequence: TGTGCCAGCAGTTTAGATCGGACAGGAGGAGGCAATCAGCCCCAGCATTTT. Protein product: CASSLDRTGGGNQPQHF.

V is TRBV10-1 and J is TRBJ2-3; 9 bases agree with TRBD2. The CDR3 has 13 residues. Looked up from germline, CDR1 is WNHNN and CDR2 is SYGVQD (reference sequence). V shed 3 bases, J shed 9 bases, and the junction held 4 bases outside the gene matches. CDR3 sequence: CASSEVSGGTQYF. Written as DNA, the CDR3 is TGCGCCAGCAGTGAAGTTAGCGGGGGCACGCAGTATTTT.

V is TRBV4-3 and J is TRBJ1-5; possible D gene TRBD1, 6 bases. Germline-derived CDR1 and CDR2 are LGHNA and YSLEER. CDR3 size: 16 residues. The V end was cut by 1 base, the J end by 2 bases, with 12 bases between. The CDR3 here is CASSQGAPGGNQPQHF. In nucleotides, the CDR3 is TGCGCCAGCAGCCAAGGTGCTCCAGGGGGCAATCAGCCCCAGCATTTT.

This chain connects TRBV21-1 to TRBJ2-7; no check of the table's D call, TRBD1, against the DNA was made. TRBV21-1 is reported as a pseudogene. This CDR3 region has 12 residues. The CDR3 bases are TGTGCCAGCAGCAAGGACACCTACGAGCAGTACTTC. Residues: CASSKDTYEQYF.

The rearrangement uses TRBV15 and TRBJ1-2, with 8 positions matching TRBD1. The CDR3 extends over 13 amino acids. Germline V gives CDR1 LNHNV, CDR2 YYDKDF (reference sequence). The junction had 5 bases not matched to a gene; V was cut back by 5 bases and J by 6 bases. The CDR3 region has the DNA TGTGCCACCAGCGGGAAGACAGGGGATGGCTACACCTTC. Translating gives CATSGKTGDGYTF.

V and J are TRBV18 and TRBJ2-6; 7 nucleotides match TRBD2. The CDR3 runs to 17 residues. Losses at the gene ends were 0 bases for V and 4 bases for J; bases not matched to a gene: 6. Germline-derived CDR1 and CDR2 are KGHSH and LQKENI. CDR3 region: CASSPPGLISGANVLTF. CDR3 in DNA: TGTGCCAGCTCACCACCGGGACTAATCTCCGGGGCCAACGTCCTGACTTTC.

The chain joins TRBV4-1 to TRBJ1-6, with 7 nucleotides matching TRBD1. The CDR3 has 16 amino acids. Looked up from germline, CDR1 is MGHRA and CDR2 is YSYEKL. With 4 bases clipped from V and 2 bases from J, the junction kept 5 bases outside the gene matches. The CDR3: CASSPTGIPYNSPLHF. The DNA of the CDR3 is TGCGCCAGCAGCCCGACAGGGATCCCCTATAATTCACCCCTCCACTTT.

The rearrangement links TRBV11-2 to TRBJ1-2; 9 bases match TRBD1. The CDR3 has 16 amino acids. Trimming cost V 5 bases and J 5 bases; bases outside gene matches: 12. Germline-derived CDR1 and CDR2 are SGHAT and FQNNGV. DNA for the CDR3: TGTGCCAGCAGCCCAGAGGATGTACAGGGGGCATATGGCTACACCTTC. The encoded protein is CASSPEDVQGAYGYTF.

The chain combines TRBV6-1 with TRBJ2-5; D gene uncertain. Germline CDR1 is MNHNS and CDR2 is SASEGT. Trimming removed 3 bases at V and 6 bases at J, with 11 bases between. CDR3 length equals 13 residues. For the CDR3, the DNA is TGTGCCAGCAGTGATTCGGGTGGCAAGACCCAGTACTTC. It yields the protein CASSDSGGKTQYF.

V is TRBV28 and J is TRBJ1-2, with 11 bases matching TRBD1. With 4 bases clipped from V and 4 bases from J, the junction kept 8 bases outside the gene matches. CDR3 size: 16 residues. CDR1 and CDR2 (germline): MDHEN, SYDVKM. This CDR3 is CASSSPGQGAFYGYTF. CDR3 DNA sequence: TGTGCCAGCAGTTCGCCAGGACAGGGGGCGTTCTATGGCTACACCTTC.

This clone was observed once. The rearrangement joins TRBV7-2 to TRBJ1-2, with 7 bases fitting TRBD1. Germline CDR1 reads SGHTA; CDR2 reads FQGNSA. V trimming: 4 bases; J trimming: 6 bases; junction bases outside the gene matches: 11. This CDR3 is 15 amino acids long. CDR3 residues: CASSSQAGTEDGYTF. CDR3 bases: TGTGCCAGCAGCTCTCAAGCCGGGACAGAGGATGGCTACACCTTC.

The chain couples TRBV4-1 to TRBJ2-1; D uncertain. Looked up from germline, CDR1 is MGHRA and CDR2 is YSYEKL. Trimming removed 0 bases at V and 5 bases at J, with 14 bases between. The length of the CDR3 is 16 residues. The CDR3 region is CASSQDQASSHNEQFF. The CDR3 nucleotides read TGCGCCAGCAGCCAAGATCAAGCGTCATCGCACAATGAGCAGTTCTTC.

V and J are TRBV5-1 and TRBJ1-5; D may be TRBD1 (5 bases). Trimming cost V 4 bases and J 3 bases, with 14 bases left between them. The CDR3 totals 15 residues. The V gene's germline CDR1 is SGHRS and CDR2 YFSETQ. The CDR3 DNA reads as TGCGCCAGCAGCCCCGACAGCTCCTTCAATCAGCCCCAGCATTTT. It translates to CASSPDSSFNQPQHF.

The gene calls are TRBV28 and TRBJ1-2; no firm D call. CDR3 length: 15 residues. Germline V gene lookup returns CDR1 MDHEN and CDR2 SYDVKM. V was shortened by 2 bases and J by 0 bases, with 10 bases between the two germline ends. The CDR3 DNA is TGTGCCAGCAGTTTAGCGTCAGGCGCTAACTATGGCTACACCTTC. Translating gives CASSLASGANYGYTF.

A remark on this clone: Its ends do not fully match the called genes, so a read error is possible. V gene TRBV10-3 combines with J gene TRBJ2-7; D is perhaps TRBD2 (5 bases). The germline CDR1 and CDR2 sequences are ENHRY and SYGVKD. This CDR3 is 14 amino acids long. DNA for the CDR3: TGTGCCAGCAGTCGCCCGATTCTGGAGGACGAGCAGTACTTC. As protein: CASSRPILEDEQYF.

This chain joins TRBV5-6 and TRBJ1-1, with a weak D call TRBD1 (6 bases). The CDR3 has 13 residues. Per the germline V gene, CDR1 is SGHDT and CDR2 is YYEEEE. Trimming cost V 4 bases and J 10 bases, with 17 bases left between them. The CDR3 DNA reads as TGTGCCAGCAGCGGAACAACAGGGTTGGGAGCTTTCTTT. Its translation: CASSGTTGLGAFF.

The CDR3 loop is CASSRGQFYEQYF. The CDR3 DNA follows: TGTGCCAGCAGCCGGGGACAGTTCTACGAGCAGTACTTC. The chain combines TRBV6-5 with TRBJ2-7; 7 positions match TRBD1. The ends lost 6 bases at V and 3 bases at J; junction bases unmatched: 5. Germline CDR1 MNHEY, CDR2 SVGAGI. The CDR3 is 13 amino acids.

This clone was detected once. This chain uses TRBV4-1 with TRBJ2-1; 7 bases fit TRBD2. V was clipped by 0 bases and J by 6 bases; unmatched bases: 8. Germline-derived CDR1 and CDR2 are MGHRA and YSYEKL. CDR3 size: 16 residues. The CDR3 here is CASSQDEVAGTNEQFF. As DNA, the CDR3 is TGCGCCAGCAGCCAAGATGAGGTAGCGGGTACCAATGAGCAGTTCTTC.

V usage is TRBV13 and J usage is TRBJ1-1; a weak D match, TRBD1 (6 bases). V gave up 2 bases and J gave up 0 bases, with 7 bases separating them. Germline lookup yields CDR1 PRHDT and CDR2 FYEKMQ (reference sequence). The CDR3 covers 14 residues. The CDR3 protein is CASSLRGLNTEAFF. Here the CDR3 DNA reads TGTGCCAGCAGCTTAAGGGGGTTGAACACTGAAGCTTTCTTT.

This chain links TRBV4-2 with TRBJ2-6, with 7 bases identical to TRBD1. CDR3 length: 21 amino acids. Trimming removed 0 bases from V and 1 base from J; junction bases left unmatched: 15. The germline gives CDR1 LGHNA, CDR2 YNFKEQ. For the CDR3, the DNA is TGTGCCAGCAGCCAAGAAAGCCCCCTGCGGACAGGTTTTTCTGGGGCCAACGTCCTGACTTTC. Its translation: CASSQESPLRTGFSGANVLTF.

The chain is built from TRBV19 and TRBJ2-7, with 8 bases lining up with TRBD2. CDR3 length equals 16 residues. Germline V gives CDR1 LNHDA, CDR2 SQIVND (reference sequence). J was trimmed by 6 bases and V by 5 bases; bases with no gene match: 15. DNA of the CDR3: TGTGCCAGTAGTCCCCCAGGGGAACGGGAGGGTGGCGAGCAGTACTTC. The encoded protein is CASSPPGEREGGEQYF.

The J gene is TRBJ2-7, the V gene TRBV27; TRBD1 might be the D (6 bases). CDR3 length: 16 residues. V was shortened by 5 bases and J by 2 bases, with 19 bases between the two germline ends. Germline CDR1 reads MNHEY; CDR2 reads SMNVEV (reference sequence). The CDR3 DNA follows: TGTGCCAGCAGTACCCCAACCGGGACAAGGCCCTACGAGCAGTACTTC. Its protein product is CASSTPTGTRPYEQYF.

The chain carries TRBV6-6 and TRBJ2-7; D is possibly TRBD1 (5 bases). Trimming shortened V by 2 bases and J by 5 bases, and 16 bases separated the two germline ends. Germline loops: CDR1 MNHNY, CDR2 SVGAGI (reference sequence). The CDR3 runs 15 residues. CDR3 sequence: CASSYGVGVDHEQYF. CDR3 bases: TGTGCCAGCAGTTACGGTGTAGGGGTGGATCACGAGCAGTACTTC.

The chain joins TRBV18 to TRBJ1-2; possible D gene TRBD1, 5 bases. The V gene lost 6 bases and the J gene lost 7 bases, with 24 bases spanning the gap. Per the germline V gene, CDR1 is KGHSH and CDR2 is LQKENI. This CDR3 comprises 16 residues. The CDR3 DNA sequence: TGTGCCAGCTCTCAATCAGAAGGGATTGGCGGGGCTGGCTACACCTTC. It specifies CASSQSEGIGGAGYTF. Complete variable domain (other parts from reference TRBV18 and TRBJ1-2): NAGVMQNPRHLVRRRGQEARLRCSPMKGHSHVYWYRQLPEEGLKFMVYLQKENIIDESGMPKERFSAEFPKEGPSILRIQQVVRGDSAAYFCASSQSEGIGGAGYTFGSGTRLTVV.

The chain is built from TRBV5-6 and TRBJ1-4; D possibly corresponds to TRBD1 (6 bases). This CDR3 region has 14 residues. V was clipped by 1 base and J by 7 bases, with 11 bases between them. Germline-derived CDR1 and CDR2 are SGHDT and YYEEEE. The CDR3 spells CASSLTRGTEKLFF. DNA of the CDR3: TGTGCCAGCAGCTTGACCAGGGGTACTGAAAAACTGTTTTTT.